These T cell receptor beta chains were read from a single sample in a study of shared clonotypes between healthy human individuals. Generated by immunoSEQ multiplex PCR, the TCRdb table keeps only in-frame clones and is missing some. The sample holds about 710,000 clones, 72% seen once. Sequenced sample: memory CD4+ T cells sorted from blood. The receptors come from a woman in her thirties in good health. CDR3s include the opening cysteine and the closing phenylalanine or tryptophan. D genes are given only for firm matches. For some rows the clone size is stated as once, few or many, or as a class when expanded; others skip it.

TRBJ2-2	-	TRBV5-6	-	TGTGCCAGCAGCTTGGGGGGGGCCGTGAACACCGGGGAGCTGTTTTTT	CASSLGGAVNTGELFF
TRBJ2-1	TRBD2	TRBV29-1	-	TGCAGCGTTGAAGGACTAGCGGGAGGGAAGAGCTCCTACAATGAGCAGTTCTTC	CSVEGLAGGKSSYNEQFF
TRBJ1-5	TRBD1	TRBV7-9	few	TGTGCCAGCAGCCAGGACAGGACGACTTACAATCAGCCCCAGCATTTT	CASSQDRTTYNQPQHF
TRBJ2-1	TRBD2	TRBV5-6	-	TGTGCCAGCAGCTTGCCCGGACTAGATTGGGGTGAGCAGTTCTTC	CASSLPGLDWGEQFF
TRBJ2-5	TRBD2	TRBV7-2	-	TGTGCCAGCAGCTCTTCTAGCCTAGCGGGGACAGAGACCCAGTACTTC	CASSSSSLAGTETQYF
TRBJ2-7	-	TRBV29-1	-	TGCAGCGTTTCGGACAGCACCTACGAGCAGTACTTC	CSVSDSTYEQYF
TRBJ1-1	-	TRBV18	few	TGTGCCAGCTCACCCCGGAACACTGAAGCTTTCTTT	CASSPRNTEAFF
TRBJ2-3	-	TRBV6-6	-	TGTGCCAGCGCAGCAAGCACAGATACGCAGTATTTT	CASAASTDTQYF
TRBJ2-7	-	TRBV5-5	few	TGTGCCAGCAGTTACCCGACGGACCCCGCGGGGTACGAGCAGTACTTC	CASSYPTDPAGYEQYF
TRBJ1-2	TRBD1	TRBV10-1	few	TGCGCCAGCAGCCCGGACAGGGGAGTCCGGTATGGCTACACCTTC	CASSPDRGVRYGYTF
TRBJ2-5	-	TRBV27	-	TGTGCCAGCAGTTTGAGTGGAGGGGAGACCCAGTACTTC	CASSLSGGETQYF
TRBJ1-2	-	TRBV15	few	TGTGCCACCAGCAGAGATCGGGACGGCTATGGCTACACCTTC	CATSRDRDGYGYTF
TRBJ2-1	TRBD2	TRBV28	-	TGTGCCAGCAGTTCCCCCGCGCGGGAGTTGTTCTTC	CASSSPARELFF
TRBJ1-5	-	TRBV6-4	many	TGTGCCAGCAGTGACGCACTCGGGCAGCCCCAGCATTTT	CASSDALGQPQHF
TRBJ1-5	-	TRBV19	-	TGTGCCAGTAGTGGGAGATTCGACGGAGGTCAGCCCCAGCATTTT	CASSGRFDGGQPQHF
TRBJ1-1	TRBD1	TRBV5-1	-	TGCGCCAGCAGCTTTTCCGGGACAGGGATTATGAACACTGAAGCTTTCTTT	CASSFSGTGIMNTEAFF